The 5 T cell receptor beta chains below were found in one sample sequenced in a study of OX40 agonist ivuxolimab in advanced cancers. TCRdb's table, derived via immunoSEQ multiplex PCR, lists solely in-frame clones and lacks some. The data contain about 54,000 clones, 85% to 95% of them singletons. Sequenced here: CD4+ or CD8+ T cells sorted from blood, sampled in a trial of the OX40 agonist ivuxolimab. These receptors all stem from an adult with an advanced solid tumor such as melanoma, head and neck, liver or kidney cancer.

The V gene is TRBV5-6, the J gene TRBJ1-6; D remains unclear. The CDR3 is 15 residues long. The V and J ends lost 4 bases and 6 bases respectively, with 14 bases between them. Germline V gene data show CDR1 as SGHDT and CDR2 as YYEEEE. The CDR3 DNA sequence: TGTGCCAGCAGCATAGAAGGCCCCTTTAATTCACCCCTCCACTTT. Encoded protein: CASSIEGPFNSPLHF.

CDR3 sequence: CASSSGTNQGNGYTF. The CDR3, as DNA: TGTGCCAGCAGTTCAGGGACAAACCAGGGGAATGGCTACACCTTC. The J gene is TRBJ1-2, the V gene TRBV6-5, with a possible D match to TRBD1 (6 bases). Germline loops: CDR1 MNHEY, CDR2 SVGAGI. The CDR3 is 15 residues long. Trimming left V 4 bases short and J 6 bases short, with 18 bases between.

CDR3: CASSEIGNSNQPQHF. In DNA, the CDR3 is TGTGCCAGCAGTGAGATAGGAAATAGCAATCAGCCCCAGCATTTT. This sequence joins TRBV2 and TRBJ1-5, with D hard to call. The V gene's germline CDR1 is SNHLY and CDR2 FYNNEI. The CDR3 sequence is 15 residues long. The germline V and J ends were trimmed by 3 bases and 0 bases, with 9 bases remaining between them.

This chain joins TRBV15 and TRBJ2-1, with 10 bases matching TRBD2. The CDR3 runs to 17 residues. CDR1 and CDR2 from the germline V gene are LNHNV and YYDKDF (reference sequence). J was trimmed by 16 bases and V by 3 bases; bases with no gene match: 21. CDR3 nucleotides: TGTGCCACCAGCAGGGTCCCGGGACTAGCGAGTCAAAGCTGGTATTTCTTC. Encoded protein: CATSRVPGLASQSWYFF.

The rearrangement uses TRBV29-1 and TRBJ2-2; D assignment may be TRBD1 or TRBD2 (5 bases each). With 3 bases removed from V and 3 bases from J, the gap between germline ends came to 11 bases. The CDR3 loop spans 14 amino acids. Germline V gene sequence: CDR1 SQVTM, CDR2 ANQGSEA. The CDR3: CSVDEGLDTGELFF. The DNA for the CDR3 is TGCAGCGTTGATGAGGGGTTGGACACCGGGGAGCTGTTTTTT.